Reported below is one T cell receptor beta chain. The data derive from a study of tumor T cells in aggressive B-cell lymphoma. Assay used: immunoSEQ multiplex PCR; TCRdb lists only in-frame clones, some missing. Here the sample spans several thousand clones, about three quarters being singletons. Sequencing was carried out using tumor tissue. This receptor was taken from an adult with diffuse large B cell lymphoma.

The chain's CDR3 is CASSDRQGTEKLFF. Written as DNA, the CDR3 is TGTGCCAGCAGTGACCGACAGGGAACTGAAAAACTGTTTTTT. The rearrangement joins TRBV2 to TRBJ1-4; 7 positions match TRBD1. The CDR3 sequence is 14 residues long. Germline V gene data show CDR1 as SNHLY and CDR2 as FYNNEI. V trimming: 3 bases; J trimming: 7 bases; junction bases outside the gene matches: 5.